A selection of T cell receptor beta chains follows, all from one sample in a study of blood T cell repertoires in COVID-19. The data were produced by immunoSEQ multiplex PCR, yet TCRdb's version contains in-frame clones alone and is incomplete. The sample carries under 55,000 clones, 86% recorded once. Sequencing was done on a sample of peripheral blood. The receptors shown here come from a human donor in a cohort sampled during active COVID-19. CDR3s include the opening cysteine and the closing phenylalanine or tryptophan. The D gene is left open where the match is weak. Expanded clones are given a class, and other clones once, few, many or no size at all.

>TRBJ1-1|NA|NA|TRBV24-1
TGTGCCACCAGTGACACAGGGTTCACTGAAGCTTTCTTT
CATSDTGFTEAFF
>TRBJ2-5|NA|NA|TRBV5-4
TGTGCCAGCAGCTTGGACAGGCCATTGTCTGGGGCAGAGACCCAGTACTTC
CASSLDRPLSGAETQYF
>TRBJ1-5|NA|NA|TRBV6-6
TGTGCCAGCAGTTACACGCAGGGGAGTCAGCCCCAGCATTTT
CASSYTQGSQPQHF
>TRBJ2-6|NA|NA|TRBV4-1
TGCGCCAGCTTGGGCTGGGCCAACGTCCTGACTTTC
CASLGWANVLTF
>TRBJ2-1|NA|TRBD2|TRBV5-1
TGCGCCAGCAGCCTCGGAGGTGGCCTAGCGGTTTACAATGAGCAGTTCTTC
CASSLGGGLAVYNEQFF
>TRBJ2-5|NA|NA|TRBV18
TGTGCCAGCTCACCGGTTAGAGAGACCCAGTACTTC
CASSPVRETQYF
>TRBJ2-7|NA|NA|TRBV5-1
TGCGCCAGCAGCCCCTCCCCGACTGGAGTCGGATACGAGCAGTACTTC
CASSPSPTGVGYEQYF
>TRBJ1-1|NA|NA|TRBV6-1
TGTGCCAGCAGTGATCCTGGAGAAGGGGCCGCTGAAGCTTTCTTT
CASSDPGEGAAEAFF
>TRBJ2-7|NA|NA|TRBV9
TGTGCCAGCAGCGTAGAGGGGTACGAGCAGTACTTC
CASSVEGYEQYF
>TRBJ2-3|NA|TRBD2|TRBV24-1
TGTGCCACCAGTGATTTCGGACGGGGGGGATCCCCACACACGGATACGCAGTATTTT
CATSDFGRGGSPHTDTQYF
>TRBJ2-5|NA|TRBD2|TRBV9
TGTGCCAGCAGCCTCGGACTAGCGGGGGGAAGCCAAGAGACCCAGTACTTC
CASSLGLAGGSQETQYF
>TRBJ2-3|NA|NA|TRBV5-1
TGCGCCAGCAGCTTCGAGACTGTCGGCTCAGGGACAGATACGCAGTATTTT
CASSFETVGSGTDTQYF
>TRBJ2-4|NA|NA|TRBV6-5
TGTGCCAGCAACACAGGAACAATAGCCAAAAACATTCAGTACTTC
CASNTGTIAKNIQYF
>TRBJ2-4|NA|NA|TRBV7-3
TGTGCCAGCAGCTCCTCTGGGGGCCTGGAAAACATTCAGTACTTC
CASSSSGGLENIQYF
>TRBJ2-7|NA|NA|TRBV30
TGTGCCTGGAGTGTACTTCGATTGACAGTCCGGAACGGCGAGCAGTACTTC
CAWSVLRLTVRNGEQYF
>TRBJ2-5|few|TRBD1|TRBV30
TGTGCCTGGAGTGTCAGTGTCAGGGGGATGGGAGAGACCCAGTACTTC
CAWSVSVRGMGETQYF
>TRBJ2-1|NA|NA|TRBV19
TGTGCCAGCGGGGCTAGCGTCTACAATGAGCAGTTCTTC
CASGASVYNEQFF
>TRBJ2-1|NA|TRBD2|TRBV30
TGTGCCTGGAGCGAAGGGAGCGGGGGGGCAAGAAATGAGCAGTTCTTC
CAWSEGSGGARNEQFF
>TRBJ2-7|few|NA|TRBV6-5
TGTGCCAGCACCCCTATGGCAGGGAGGTACGAGCAGTACTTC
CASTPMAGRYEQYF
>TRBJ2-3|NA|NA|TRBV5-4
TGTGCCAGCAGCCGTACAGGGAGGGGCACAGATACGCAGTATTTT
CASSRTGRGTDTQYF
>TRBJ2-5|NA|TRBD2|TRBV18
TGTGCCAGCTCACCACTCCAGGGAGGGGAGACCCAGTACTTC
CASSPLQGGETQYF
>TRBJ2-3|few|TRBD2|TRBV3-1/TRBV3-2
TGTGCCAGCAGCTTCGGGGGGGCCCGGGATACGCAGTATTTT
CASSFGGARDTQYF
>TRBJ1-4|NA|TRBD1|TRBV7-9
TGTGCCAGCAGCGTAAAACAGGGGGCGAATGAAAAACTGTTTTTT
CASSVKQGANEKLFF
>TRBJ1-5|NA|NA|TRBV18
TGTGCCAGCTCACCTGGGGCGGATCAGCCCCAGCATTTT
CASSPGADQPQHF
>TRBJ2-5|NA|TRBD2|TRBV18
TGTGCCAGCTCACCAGCGGGGGAGGGACGTCGAGAGACCCAGTACTTC
CASSPAGEGRRETQYF
>TRBJ2-3|once|TRBD2|TRBV5-1
TGCGCCAGCAGCTTGGTGACTAGCGGGAGTGGAGATACGCAGTATTTT
CASSLVTSGSGDTQYF
>TRBJ2-3|NA|NA|TRBV5-1
TGCGCCAGCAGCTTTCTTCCAGGTGATCCAGGGAATACGCAGTATTTT
CASSFLPGDPGNTQYF
>TRBJ1-2|NA|TRBD1|TRBV3-1/TRBV3-2
TGTGCCAGCAGCGGGGGACAGGGGAACTATGGCTACACCTTC
CASSGGQGNYGYTF
>TRBJ1-1|NA|NA|TRBV27
TGTGCCAGCAGTTTAAACAGGTACACTGAAGCTTTCTTT
CASSLNRYTEAFF
>TRBJ2-2|NA|NA|TRBV7-6
TGTGCCAGCAGCGCCCGAATAGGGGGTAACACCGGGGAGCTGTTTTTT
CASSARIGGNTGELFF
>TRBJ2-1|NA|TRBD2|TRBV2
TGTGCCAGCATGAGGGGACTAGCGGGGGGACCCTACAATGAGCAGTTCTTC
CASMRGLAGGPYNEQFF
>TRBJ2-7|NA|TRBD1|TRBV5-1
TGCGCCAGCAGCTTGGAAGGGGGCCCCTACTACGAGCAGTACTTC
CASSLEGGPYYEQYF
>TRBJ2-1|NA|NA|TRBV28
TGTGCCAGCAGTTTAGACGGGGGCAATGAGCAGTTCTTC
CASSLDGGNEQFF
>TRBJ1-1|NA|NA|TRBV20-1
TGCAGTGCTAGTTTACGGCTCCGAGGGAGCACTGAAGCTTTCTTT
CSASLRLRGSTEAFF
>TRBJ1-2|NA|TRBD1|TRBV5-1
TGCGCCAGCAGCTTGGGGACAGGTGATAACTATGGCTACACCTTC
CASSLGTGDNYGYTF
>TRBJ2-5|NA|NA|TRBV5-1
TGCGCCAGCAGCCCACAGTCCCAAGAGACCCAGTACTTC
CASSPQSQETQYF
>TRBJ2-1|NA|TRBD1|TRBV29-1
TGCAGCGTGTTAGACAGGGGTGGCAATGAGCAGTTCTTC
CSVLDRGGNEQFF
>TRBJ2-5|once|TRBD1|TRBV19
TGTGCCAGTAGGAGACAGGACAGGGAGACCCAGTACTTC
CASRRQDRETQYF
>TRBJ2-2|NA|TRBD2|TRBV19
TGTGCCAGTGGGCCTAGCGGGGCGAACACCGGGGAGCTGTTTTTT
CASGPSGANTGELFF
>TRBJ2-1|NA|TRBD2|TRBV5-4
TGTGCCAGCAGCCCTGGACTAGCGGTCAATGAGCAGTTCTTC
CASSPGLAVNEQFF
>TRBJ2-1|NA|TRBD2|TRBV4-2
TGTGCCAGCAGCCTTAGCGGGACGGCCAATGAGCAGTTCTTC
CASSLSGTANEQFF
>TRBJ2-7|NA|TRBD1|TRBV9
TGTGCCAGCAGCCCAGGGACAGACTCCTACGAGCAGTACTTC
CASSPGTDSYEQYF
>TRBJ1-6|NA|TRBD1|TRBV30
TGTGCCTGGAGTGTACTAGGTGGGGACAGTACTTCACCCCTCCACTTT
CAWSVLGGDSTSPLHF
>TRBJ2-5|few|NA|TRBV6-4
TGTGCCAGCAGTGACTCTAGTGGGGGCGACGTTGCGGCCCAGTACTTC
CASSDSSGGDVAAQYF
>TRBJ2-1|NA|TRBD2|TRBV7-2
TGTGCCAGCAAAGTTACTGCGGGAGGATACAATGAGCAGTTCTTC
CASKVTAGGYNEQFF
>TRBJ2-7|NA|NA|TRBV28
TGTGCCAGCAGTTTAATAGGCGGCTACGAGCAGTACTTC
CASSLIGGYEQYF
>TRBJ2-1|NA|NA|TRBV5-1
TGCGCCAGCAGCTTGGACGTGGCGGGGCCCTACAATGAGCAGTTCTTC
CASSLDVAGPYNEQFF
>TRBJ1-1|NA|NA|TRBV7-8
TGTGCCAGCAGCCGCACCTACAGGGTCCGGGACACTGAAGCTTTCTTT
CASSRTYRVRDTEAFF
>TRBJ2-3|NA|TRBD1|TRBV6-6
TGTGCCAGCAGTCAGGGGGCCCGGTTTTCAGATACGCAGTATTTT
CASSQGARFSDTQYF
>TRBJ2-7|NA|NA|TRBV21-1
TGTGCCAGCAGCAAAAAAGGCAGGGACTACGAGCAGTACTTC
CASSKKGRDYEQYF
>TRBJ2-7|NA|NA|TRBV19
TGTGCCAGTAGTATGAGGGTAGGCGGCTACGAGCAGTACTTC
CASSMRVGGYEQYF
>TRBJ2-1|NA|NA|TRBV5-1
TGCGCCAGCAGCTTGACAGGGAATGAGCAGTTCTTC
CASSLTGNEQFF
>TRBJ2-3|NA|TRBD1|TRBV5-1
TGCGCCAGCAGCTTGGTAAGGGACAGTATCACAGATACGCAGTATTTT
CASSLVRDSITDTQYF
>TRBJ2-1|NA|NA|TRBV21-1
TGTGCCAGCAGCAAAGCGGGTAGCGGCCCAGCGGAGTTCTTC
CASSKAGSGPAEFF
>TRBJ2-7|NA|TRBD1|TRBV28
TGTGCCAGCAGTTTAATGGGACGGGACAGATACTACGAGCAGTACTTC
CASSLMGRDRYYEQYF
>TRBJ2-3|many|TRBD2|TRBV5-5
TGTGCCAGCAGCCCGAGGGGAGGGACAGATACGCAGTATTTT
CASSPRGGTDTQYF
>TRBJ1-2|NA|TRBD1|TRBV15
TGTGCCACCAGCAGACAAGCGGGACAGGTCTATGGCTACACCTTC
CATSRQAGQVYGYTF
>TRBJ1-5|NA|NA|TRBV10-3
TGTGCCATCACTGGGGACATAAATCAGCCCCAGCATTTT
CAITGDINQPQHF
>TRBJ1-1|NA|NA|TRBV28
TGTGCCAGCAGTCCAGGACAGAACACTGAAGCTTTCTTT
CASSPGQNTEAFF
>TRBJ2-1|once|TRBD2|TRBV5-1
TGCGCCAGCAGCTTGGATCTAGCGGGAGGGCCCAAGTTCTTC
CASSLDLAGGPKFF